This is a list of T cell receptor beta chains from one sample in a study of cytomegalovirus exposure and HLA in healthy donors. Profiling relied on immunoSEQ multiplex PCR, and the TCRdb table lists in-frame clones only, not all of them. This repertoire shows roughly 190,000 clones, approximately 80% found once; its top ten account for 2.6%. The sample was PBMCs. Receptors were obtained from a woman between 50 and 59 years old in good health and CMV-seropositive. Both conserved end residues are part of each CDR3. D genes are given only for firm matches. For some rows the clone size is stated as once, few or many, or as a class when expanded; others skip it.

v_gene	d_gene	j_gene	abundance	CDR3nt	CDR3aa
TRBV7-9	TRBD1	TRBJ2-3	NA	TGTGCCAGCAGCCCAAGAGGACAGGGGAGCACAGATACGCAGTATTTT	CASSPRGQGSTDTQYF
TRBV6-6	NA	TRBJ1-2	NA	TGTGCCAGCAGTGAGCCTTCCTCCTACACCTTC	CASSEPSSYTF
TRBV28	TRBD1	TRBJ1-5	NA	TGTGCCAGCAGTTTAGGAGGACAGGGTAGGCAGCCCCAGCATTTT	CASSLGGQGRQPQHF
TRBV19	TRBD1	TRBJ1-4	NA	TGTGCCAGTTCCCTACAGGGGGCGAAGGAAAAACTGTTTTTT	CASSLQGAKEKLFF
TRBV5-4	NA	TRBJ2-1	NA	TGTGCCAGCCGGTCTGACTCCTACAATGAGCAGTTCTTC	CASRSDSYNEQFF
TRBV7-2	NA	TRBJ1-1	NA	TGTGCCAGCAGCTTGAGGCAGGGAAGGGCTTTCTTT	CASSLRQGRAFF
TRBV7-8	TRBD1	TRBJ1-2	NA	TGTGCCAGCAGCAGGGGACAGCCTGAAGAGGGCTACACCTTC	CASSRGQPEEGYTF
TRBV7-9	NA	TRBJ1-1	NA	TGTGCCGGCAGCACCCGGGGGAGGGGCGGCGACACTGAAGCTTTCTTT	CAGSTRGRGGDTEAFF
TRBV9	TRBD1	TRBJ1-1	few	TGTGCCAGCAGCGTTACAGGGGCTGAAGCTTTCTTT	CASSVTGAEAFF
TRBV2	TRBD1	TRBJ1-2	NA	TGTGCCAGCCTTCAGGGGGTCGGCTACACCTTC	CASLQGVGYTF
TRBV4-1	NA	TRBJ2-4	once	TGCGCCAGCAGCCAAGGCGGGCCGGGTGATTTTAGGAACATTCAGTACTTC	CASSQGGPGDFRNIQYF
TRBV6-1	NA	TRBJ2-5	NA	TGTGCCATCAGTGACCCGGGTCGGCAAGAGACCCAGTACTTC	CAISDPGRQETQYF
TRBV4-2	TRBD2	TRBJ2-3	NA	TGTGCCAGCAGCCAAGATTCGGGGAGCGGGGGCACAGATACGCAGTATTTT	CASSQDSGSGGTDTQYF
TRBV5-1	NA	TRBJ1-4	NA	TGCGCCAGCCACCAGGGCACTGCAACTAATGAAAAACTGTTTTTT	CASHQGTATNEKLFF
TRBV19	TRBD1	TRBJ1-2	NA	TGTGCCAGTAGTGGAGACAGGGGTGCCTATGGCTACACCTTC	CASSGDRGAYGYTF
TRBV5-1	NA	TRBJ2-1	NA	TGCGCCAGCAGCGGGTGGGAGGTGGTGACCGATGAGCAGTTCTTC	CASSGWEVVTDEQFF
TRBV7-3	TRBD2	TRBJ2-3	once	TGTGCCAGCAGCTTATCCGGGGGGGGCCTCGGGAATACGCAGTATTTT	CASSLSGGGLGNTQYF
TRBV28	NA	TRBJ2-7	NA	TGTGCCAGCAGTTCTACTGTCTTGTACGAGCAGTACTTC	CASSSTVLYEQYF
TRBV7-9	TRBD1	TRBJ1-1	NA	TGTGCCAGCAGCTCCCGACAGGGTTCGAACACTGAAGCTTTCTTT	CASSSRQGSNTEAFF
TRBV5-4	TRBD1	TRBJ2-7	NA	TGTGCCAGCAGCCAGGACAGGGCTCTCTACGAGCAGTACTTC	CASSQDRALYEQYF
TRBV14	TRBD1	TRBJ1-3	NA	TGTGCCAGCAGCTTGGGACAGGCCTCAAGCACCATATATTTT	CASSLGQASSTIYF
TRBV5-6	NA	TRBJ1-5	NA	TGTGCCAGCAGCATAAGACCGGGACACCTAACCTATAGCAATCAGCCCCAGCATTTT	CASSIRPGHLTYSNQPQHF
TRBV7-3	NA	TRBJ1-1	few	TGTGCCAGCAGCTTACCCCGGGGGGACACTGAAGCTTTCTTT	CASSLPRGDTEAFF
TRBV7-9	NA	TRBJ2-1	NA	TGTTCCAGCAGCTTAGCTTTTTCGTCGGGTGAGCAGTTCTTC	CSSSLAFSSGEQFF
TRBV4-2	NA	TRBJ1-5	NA	TGTGCCAGCAGCCAAGATTTACAGAACAATCAGCCCCAGCATTTT	CASSQDLQNNQPQHF
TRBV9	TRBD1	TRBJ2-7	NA	TGTGCCAGCAGCGTAGATGGACAGGGAGTCGAGCAGTACTTC	CASSVDGQGVEQYF
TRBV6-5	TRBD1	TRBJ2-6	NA	TGTGCCAGCAGGGCAGGGGGCGTTGGGGCCAACGTCCTGACTTTC	CASRAGGVGANVLTF
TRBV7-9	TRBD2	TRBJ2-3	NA	TGTGCCAGCAGCTCCCGGATTAGCGGGGCAATAGATACGCAGTATTTT	CASSSRISGAIDTQYF
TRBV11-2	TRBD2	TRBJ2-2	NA	TGTGCCAGCAGCTTAAGGGGAGTAGCGGGGGGATGGACCGGGGAGCTGTTTTTT	CASSLRGVAGGWTGELFF
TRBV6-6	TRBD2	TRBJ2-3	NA	TGTGCCAGCAGTCCTCGACTAGCGGGCCGCACAGATACGCAGTATTTT	CASSPRLAGRTDTQYF
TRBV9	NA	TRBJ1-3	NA	TGTGCCAGCAGCGTAGATCCAGTAACGGGTAGAAACACCATATATTTT	CASSVDPVTGRNTIYF
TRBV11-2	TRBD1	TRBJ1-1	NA	TGTGCCAGCAGCTCATCGACAGGGGGCTGGAACACTGAAGCTTTCTTT	CASSSSTGGWNTEAFF
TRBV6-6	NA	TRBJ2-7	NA	TGTGCCAGCGGGGGGGAGCAGTACTTC	CASGGEQYF
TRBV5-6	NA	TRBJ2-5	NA	TGTGCCAGCGCTAGCAGCGCCGGAGAGACCCAGTACTTC	CASASSAGETQYF
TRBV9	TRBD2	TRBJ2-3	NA	TGTGCCAGCAGCAACTCCGGGACTAGCGGGGCCGATACGCAGTATTTT	CASSNSGTSGADTQYF
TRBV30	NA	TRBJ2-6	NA	TGTGCCTGGGCGAGGATAACTGGGGCCAACGTCCTGACTTTC	CAWARITGANVLTF
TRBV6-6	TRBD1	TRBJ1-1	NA	TGTGCCAGCAGTTACGGGGGACAGGGTAACACTGAAGCTTTCTTT	CASSYGGQGNTEAFF
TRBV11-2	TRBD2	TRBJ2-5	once	TGTGCCAGCAGCCCCGGGACTAGCGGACTCCGTCAGTACTTC	CASSPGTSGLRQYF
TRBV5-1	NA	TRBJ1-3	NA	TGCGCCAGCAGCCCCGGGGCAGGGGCATCTGGAAACACCATATATTTT	CASSPGAGASGNTIYF
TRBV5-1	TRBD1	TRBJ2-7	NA	TGCGCCAGCAGCTTGATGGGACAGGGGAACACCTACGAGCAGTACTTC	CASSLMGQGNTYEQYF
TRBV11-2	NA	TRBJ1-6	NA	TGTGCCAGCAGCTTGAGGTGGGATTCACCCCTCCACTTT	CASSLRWDSPLHF
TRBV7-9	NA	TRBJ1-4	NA	TGTGCCAGCAGCTTAAACGGCGGCAAACTGTTTTTT	CASSLNGGKLFF
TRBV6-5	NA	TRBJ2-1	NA	TGTGCCAGCAGTTACTCGGGGGGGCCATTACAGGAGCAGTTCTTC	CASSYSGGPLQEQFF
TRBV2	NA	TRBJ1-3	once	TGTGCCAGCACTGACGGGGGACTCGGAAACACCATATATTTT	CASTDGGLGNTIYF
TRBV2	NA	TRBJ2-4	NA	TGTGCCAGCAGGTTAGCGGCCGGAGCCAAAAACATTCAGTACTTC	CASRLAAGAKNIQYF
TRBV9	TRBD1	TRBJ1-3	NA	TGTGCCAGCAGCCCGCGGACAGGCGGAAACACCATATATTTT	CASSPRTGGNTIYF
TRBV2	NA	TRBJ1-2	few	TGTGCCAGCAGAGCCTATGGCTACACCTTC	CASRAYGYTF
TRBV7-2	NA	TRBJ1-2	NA	TGTGCCAGCAGCTTACTGGGACTCCCCAACTATGGCTACACCTTC	CASSLLGLPNYGYTF
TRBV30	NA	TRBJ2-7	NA	TGTGCCTGGAGACTCACAGGAACCTACGAGCAGTACTTC	CAWRLTGTYEQYF
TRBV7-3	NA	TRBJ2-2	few	TGTGCCAGCAGCTCACACCCCCAAACCGGGGAGCTGTTTTTT	CASSSHPQTGELFF
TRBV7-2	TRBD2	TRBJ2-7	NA	TGTGCCAGCAGGCCGGGGGGAAGCTCCTACGAGCAGTACTTC	CASRPGGSSYEQYF
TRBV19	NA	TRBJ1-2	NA	TGTGCCAGCTCTCAGATTAACTATGGCTACACCTTC	CASSQINYGYTF
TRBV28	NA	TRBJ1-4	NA	TGTGCCAGCACTCCTGGGGGGGCACCTAATGAAAAACTGTTTTTT	CASTPGGAPNEKLFF
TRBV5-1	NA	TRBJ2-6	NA	TGCGCCAGCAGCCCGCAGGGTAATGGGGCCAACGTCCTGACTTTC	CASSPQGNGANVLTF
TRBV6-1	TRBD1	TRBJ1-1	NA	TGTGCCAGCGTCCAGGGGGTGAACACTGAAGCTTTCTTT	CASVQGVNTEAFF